This T cell receptor beta chain was obtained from a study of T cell changes during pregnancy in multiple sclerosis. TCRdb keeps only in-frame clones here, not all; method: immunoSEQ multiplex PCR. Seen here are 93,000 or so clones, around nine tenths observed once, and the top ten hold 0.9% to 0.95%. Looked up from germline, CDR1 is ENHRY and CDR2 is SYGVKD. The CDR3 is made up of 14 amino acids. V shed 0 bases and J shed 2 bases, with 7 bases lying between them. Sequenced material: peripheral blood, taken after pregnancy. J is TRBJ1-2 and V is TRBV10-3; D possibly corresponds to TRBD1 (5 bases). The TCR sequence derives from a female donor with multiple sclerosis, enrolled in a pregnancy study. The CDR3, as DNA: TGTGCCATCAGTGAGTCTGACAGAAACTATGGCTACACCTTC. Translation gives CAISESDRNYGYTF.